Below are 21 T cell receptor beta chains sequenced from a single sample in a study of beta chain features in type 1 diabetes. Antigens of these TCRs are unknown. Whole-study results and caveats: TCRB CDR3 length was moderately but significantly reduced in all four CD4+ subsets of Type 1 diabetes patients.

Since all of the isolated RNA was reverse transcribed, expressed TCRB transcripts were what got sequenced. Profiling relied on immunoSEQ multiplex PCR, and the TCRdb table lists in-frame clones only, not all of them. The table has 53,000 or so clones, about 60% seen once. Sequenced input: stem cell memory CD4+ T cells from blood. These receptors were taken from a woman between 25 and 40 years old with type 1 diabetes.

The chain combines TRBV9 with TRBJ2-7; the D is unclear. Germline V CDR1 and CDR2: SGDLS, YYNGEE. The CDR3 has 11 residues. Trimming left V 4 bases short and J 3 bases short, with 5 bases between. CDR3 DNA: TGTGCCAGCAGCCCCCTCTACGAGCAGTACTTC. The encoded protein is CASSPLYEQYF.

This clone was seen a single time. V is TRBV6-1 and J is TRBJ1-5; possible D gene TRBD1, 6 bases. Trimming left V 7 bases short and J 3 bases short, with 13 bases between. The CDR3 spans 14 residues. CDR1 MNHNS and CDR2 SASEGT come from the germline V gene. Here the CDR3 DNA reads TGTGCCAGCAAGAAGGACAGATCCAATCAGCCCCAGCATTTT. This codes for CASKKDRSNQPQHF.

This chain uses TRBV29-1 with TRBJ2-3, with 8 positions matching TRBD2. CDR3 size: 14 residues. V lost 5 bases and J lost 6; bases outside the gene matches: 10. CDR1 is SQVTM and CDR2 is ANQGSEA in the germline V gene. The CDR3 protein is CSVRGRGEMDTQYF. For the CDR3, the DNA is TGCAGCGTTCGAGGGCGGGGGGAGATGGATACGCAGTATTTT.

This clone was observed a few times. The rearrangement joins TRBV4-1 to TRBJ2-1; 14 nucleotides agree with TRBD2. This CDR3 is 16 amino acids long. The germline V gene encodes CDR1 MGHRA and CDR2 YSYEKL. V shed 5 bases and J 9 bases; nucleotides not matched to a gene: 9. The CDR3 DNA is TGCGCCAGCAGCGAGGCCTCGGGACTAGCGGGAGTTGAGCAGTTCTTC. Protein sequence: CASSEASGLAGVEQFF.

This clone was seen a few times. The J gene is TRBJ2-5, the V gene TRBV2; unclear D gene. Trimming cost V 4 bases and J 2 bases, with 11 bases left between them. Germline CDR1 SNHLY, CDR2 FYNNEI. CDR3 length: 14 residues. The chain's CDR3 is CASSVSTPQETQYF. The CDR3 DNA reads TGTGCCAGCAGTGTTTCGACACCACAAGAGACCCAGTACTTC.

This clone was seen only a few times. The chain combines TRBV2 with TRBJ2-1, with D maybe TRBD1 (5 bases). The germline CDR1 and CDR2 sequences are SNHLY and FYNNEI. This CDR3 has 13 amino acids. V lost 4 bases to trimming and J lost 3 bases, with 7 bases between them. The CDR3 DNA is TGTGCCAGCAGTGGACAGATCTACAATGAGCAGTTCTTC. Its translation: CASSGQIYNEQFF.

This chain joins TRBV5-1 and TRBJ2-5, with D possibly matching TRBD1 (6 bases). The length of the CDR3 is 15 residues. Deletions cut 3 bases from V and 0 bases from J, with 12 bases between. The germline CDR1 and CDR2 sequences are SGHRS and YFSETQ. The CDR3, as DNA: TGCGCCAGCAGCTGGTGGGGACAAAACCAAGAGACCCAGTACTTC. It is translated as CASSWWGQNQETQYF. The full variable domain, its missing parts supplied by reference TRBV5-1 and TRBJ2-5, is KAGVTQTPRYLIKTRGQQVTLSCSPISGHRSVSWYQQTPGQGLQFLFEYFSETQRNKGNFPGRFSGRQFSNSRSEMNVSTLELGDSALYLCASSWWGQNQETQYFGPGTRLLVL.

In its sample, this clone was seen once. The chain carries TRBV7-8 and TRBJ2-1, with 8 bases identical to TRBD2. With 3 bases clipped from V and 6 bases from J, the junction kept 10 bases outside the gene matches. The CDR3 consists of 16 residues. Germline lookup yields CDR1 SGHVS and CDR2 FQNEAQ. The CDR3: CASSFSLTSGPNEQFF. The DNA for the CDR3 is TGTGCCAGCAGCTTCAGTCTAACTAGCGGTCCCAATGAGCAGTTCTTC.

This clone was counted a few times. The gene calls are TRBV5-8 and TRBJ2-5, with 10 bases lining up with TRBD2. Germline CDR1 and CDR2: SGHTS and YDEGEE. The CDR3 has 14 amino acids. J gave up 4 bases and V 0 bases, and 0 bases lay outside the gene matches. CDR3 protein: CASSLGLAGETQYF. The DNA for the CDR3 is TGTGCCAGCAGCTTGGGACTAGCGGGAGAGACCCAGTACTTC.

V usage is TRBV4-1 and J usage is TRBJ1-1; tentative D call: TRBD1 (5 bases). Trimming took off 2 bases at V and 5 bases at J, with 15 bases between the two ends. The CDR3 extends over 15 amino acids. Looked up from germline, CDR1 is MGHRA and CDR2 is YSYEKL. The DNA of the CDR3 is TGCGCCAGCAGCCAAATCGGACATAGGGTTACTGAAGCTTTCTTT. Its protein product is CASSQIGHRVTEAFF.

The chain carries TRBV27 and TRBJ1-1; no definite D call. The length of the CDR3 is 16 residues. Trimming pared 2 bases from V and 2 bases from J, leaving 15 bases between. Germline-derived CDR1 and CDR2 are MNHEY and SMNVEV (reference sequence). The CDR3 sequence is CASSLRVGAVNTEAFF. CDR3 sequence (DNA): TGTGCCAGCAGTTTAAGGGTCGGAGCGGTTAACACTGAAGCTTTCTTT.

CDR3 DNA sequence: TGTGCCAGCAACGGACAGGGCACAGATACGCAGTATTTT. It encodes CASNGQGTDTQYF. The chain uses TRBV19 and TRBJ2-3, with 7 bases fitting TRBD1. The V gene's germline CDR1 is LNHDA and CDR2 SQIVND (reference sequence). This CDR3 is 13 amino acids long. V lost 9 bases, J lost 1 base, and 4 bases stayed unmatched.

This clone occurred a few times. In nucleotides, the CDR3 is TGTGCCAGCAGTTACGCGGGGGGACGCACAGATACGCAGTATTTT. Amino acids: CASSYAGGRTDTQYF. The chain joins TRBV6-5 to TRBJ2-3; 8 bases are shared with TRBD2. V shed 2 bases, J shed 1 base, and the junction held 2 bases outside the gene matches. Germline assignment: CDR1 MNHEY and CDR2 SVGAGI. This CDR3 is built from 15 residues.

The gene calls are TRBV11-2 and TRBJ1-1; D remains ambiguous. CDR3 length: 13 amino acids. The V end was cut by 3 bases, the J end by 1 base, with 6 bases between. Per germline, CDR1 SGHAT and CDR2 FQNNGV. The CDR3 is CASSFNRNTEAFF. For the CDR3, the DNA is TGTGCCAGCAGCTTCAACAGGAACACTGAAGCTTTCTTT.

The chain has TRBV5-1 and TRBJ2-2, with a tentative D call TRBD1 (5 bases). The V and J ends lost 4 bases and 2 bases respectively, with 18 bases between them. CDR1 SGHRS and CDR2 YFSETQ come from the germline V gene. The CDR3 has 17 residues. The CDR3 DNA is TGCGCCAGCAGCGAAACTTTCGGCAGGGCCAACACCGGGGAGCTGTTTTTT. Encoded protein: CASSETFGRANTGELFF.

The DNA for the CDR3 is TGTGCCAGCAGCGACTGGACAGGGGGCATTGCGAACACCGGGGAGCTGTTTTTT. This sequence encodes CASSDWTGGIANTGELFF. The rearrangement joins TRBV7-9 to TRBJ2-2; TRBD1 aligns across 11 bases. Trimming cost V 5 bases and J 0 bases; bases outside gene matches: 8. The germline V gene has CDR1 SEHNR and CDR2 FQNEAQ (reference sequence). The CDR3 loop spans 18 amino acids.

This clone appeared a few times. This chain joins TRBV5-5 and TRBJ2-7; D may be TRBD2 (5 bases). This CDR3 is 18 amino acids long. Germline lookup yields CDR1 SGHKS and CDR2 YYEKEE (reference sequence). Trimming cost V 2 bases and J 5 bases, with 26 bases left between them. The CDR3: CASSFTTIVGNIMNEQYF. The CDR3 region has the DNA TGTGCCAGCAGCTTTACGACTATCGTTGGTAATATTATGAACGAGCAGTACTTC.

V and J are TRBV7-2 and TRBJ2-7; TRBD1 matches 7 bases. CDR1 and CDR2 (germline): SGHTA, FQGNSA. This CDR3 spans 14 amino acids. Trimming cost V 2 bases and J 6 bases; bases outside gene matches: 7. The CDR3 loop reads CASSLSLTGREQYF. The CDR3 DNA is TGTGCCAGCAGCTTATCTCTGACAGGGCGCGAGCAGTACTTC.

The CDR3 coding sequence is TGTGCCAGCAGGGCACCGGGACAGGGGGCCGGTAACATTCAGTACTTC. Translated, it gives CASRAPGQGAGNIQYF. This chain uses TRBV25-1 with TRBJ2-4; 12 bases fit TRBD1. Germline V CDR1 and CDR2: MGHDK, SYGVNS. Trimming took 6 bases from V and 7 from J; bases not matched to a gene: 10. The CDR3 spans 16 residues. The full variable domain, rest sourced from reference TRBV25-1 and TRBJ2-4, is EADIYQTPRYLVIGTGKKITLECSQTMGHDKMYWYQQDPGMELHLIHYSYGVNSTEKGDLSSESTVSRIRTEHFPLTLESARPSHTSQYLCASRAPGQGAGNIQYFGAGTRLSVL.

As regards this clone: The same CDR3 arises from other DNA sequences in this sample as well. The chain carries TRBV9 and TRBJ2-5, with D possibly matching TRBD1 (6 bases). Trimming shortened V by 2 bases and J by 3 bases, and 11 bases separated the two germline ends. CDR3 size: 14 residues. Per the germline V gene, CDR1 is SGDLS and CDR2 is YYNGEE. In nucleotides, the CDR3 is TGTGCCAGCAGCGTTTTGGCAGGGGAAGAGACCCAGTACTTC. Translating it yields CASSVLAGEETQYF. Looking up the rest from reference TRBV9 and TRBJ2-5 gives the full variable domain: DSGVTQTPKHLITATGQRVTLRCSPRSGDLSVYWYQQSLDQGLQFLIQYYNGEERAKGNILERFSAQQFPDLHSELNLSSLELGDSALYFCASSVLAGEETQYFGPGTRLLVL.

The V gene is TRBV19, the J gene TRBJ2-2; possible D gene TRBD1, 5 bases. The germline V and J ends were trimmed by 7 bases and 2 bases, with 11 bases remaining between them. The germline gives CDR1 LNHDA, CDR2 SQIVND (reference sequence). CDR3 length: 14 residues. CDR3 nucleotide sequence: TGTGCCAGTACAGGGTTATTAAACACCGGGGAGCTGTTTTTT. Protein product: CASTGLLNTGELFF.